The T cell receptor beta chain under discussion was sequenced for a study of blood T cell repertoires in COVID-19. Germline V gene sequence: CDR1 SGHTA, CDR2 FQGNSA. The CDR3 is made up of 15 amino acids. Trimming pared 5 bases from V and 1 base from J, leaving 12 bases between. Method: immunoSEQ multiplex PCR; TCRdb's copy keeps in-frame clones and lacks some. Here the sample spans about 69,000 clones, about 90% being singletons. The sequencing sample was made of peripheral blood. The gene calls are TRBV7-2 and TRBJ1-5; D not certain. This receptor was taken from a man in his fifties with acute or convalescent COVID-19. This CDR3 reads CASSPRVGSNQPQHF. The CDR3 region has the DNA TGTGCCAGCAGCCCTCGGGTCGGGAGCAATCAGCCCCAGCATTTT.